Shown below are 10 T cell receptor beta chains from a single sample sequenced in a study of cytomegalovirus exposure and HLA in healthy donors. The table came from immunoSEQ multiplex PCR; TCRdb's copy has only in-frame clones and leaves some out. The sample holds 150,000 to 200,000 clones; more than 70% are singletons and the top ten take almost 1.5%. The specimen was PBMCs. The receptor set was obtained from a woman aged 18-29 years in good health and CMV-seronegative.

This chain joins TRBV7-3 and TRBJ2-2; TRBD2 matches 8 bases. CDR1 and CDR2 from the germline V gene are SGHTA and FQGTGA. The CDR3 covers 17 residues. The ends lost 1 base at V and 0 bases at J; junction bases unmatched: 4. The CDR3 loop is CASSLKPGGTNTGELFF. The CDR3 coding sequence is TGTGCCAGCAGCTTAAAGCCGGGGGGGACGAACACCGGGGAGCTGTTTTTT.

The CDR3 coding sequence is TGTGCCAGCAGTGAATATAGCCTCACAGATACGCAGTATTTT. Its translation is CASSEYSLTDTQYF. This rearrangement joins TRBV25-1 to TRBJ2-3; D ambiguous. With 0 bases removed from V and 2 bases from J, the gap between germline ends came to 6 bases. CDR1 is MGHDK, CDR2 SYGVNS, per germline. The CDR3 runs 14 residues.

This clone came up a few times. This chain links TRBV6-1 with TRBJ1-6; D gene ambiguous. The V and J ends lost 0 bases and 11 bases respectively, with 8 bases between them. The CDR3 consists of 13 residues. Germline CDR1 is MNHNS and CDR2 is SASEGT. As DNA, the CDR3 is TGTGCCAGCAGTGAAGCGCAGAGGCCACCCCTCCACTTT. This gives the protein CASSEAQRPPLHF.

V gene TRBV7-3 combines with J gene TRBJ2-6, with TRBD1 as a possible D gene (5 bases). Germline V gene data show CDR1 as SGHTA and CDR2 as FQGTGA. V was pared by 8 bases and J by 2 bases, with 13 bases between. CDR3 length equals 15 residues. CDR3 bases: TGTGCCAGCTCCAGGGATACTGCTGGGGCCAACGTCCTGACTTTC. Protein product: CASSRDTAGANVLTF.

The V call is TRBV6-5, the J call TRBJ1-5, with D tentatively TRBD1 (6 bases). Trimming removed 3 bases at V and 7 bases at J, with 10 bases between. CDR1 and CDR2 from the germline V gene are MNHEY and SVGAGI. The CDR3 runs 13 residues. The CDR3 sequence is CASSYGQGQPQHF. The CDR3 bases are TGTGCCAGCAGTTATGGTCAGGGGCAGCCCCAGCATTTT.

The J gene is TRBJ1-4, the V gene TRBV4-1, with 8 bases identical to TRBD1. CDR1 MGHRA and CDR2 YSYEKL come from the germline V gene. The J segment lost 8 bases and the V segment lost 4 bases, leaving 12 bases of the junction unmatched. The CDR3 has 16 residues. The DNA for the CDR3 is TGCGCCAGCAGCCCCTACGACAGGGGTCCAGGGGAAAAACTGTTTTTT. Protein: CASSPYDRGPGEKLFF.

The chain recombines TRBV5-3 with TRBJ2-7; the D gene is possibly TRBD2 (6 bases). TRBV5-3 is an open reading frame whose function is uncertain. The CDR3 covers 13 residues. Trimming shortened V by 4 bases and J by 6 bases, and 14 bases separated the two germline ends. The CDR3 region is CARSLREAVEQYF. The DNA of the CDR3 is TGTGCCAGAAGCCTAAGGGAGGCTGTCGAGCAGTACTTC.

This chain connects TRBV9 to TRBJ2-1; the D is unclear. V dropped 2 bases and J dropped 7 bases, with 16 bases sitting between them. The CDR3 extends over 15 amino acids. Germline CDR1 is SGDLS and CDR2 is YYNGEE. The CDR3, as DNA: TGTGCCAGCAGCGTCTTCGGCGGAGATAGGAATGAGCAGTTCTTC. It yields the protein CASSVFGGDRNEQFF. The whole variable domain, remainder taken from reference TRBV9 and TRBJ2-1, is DSGVTQTPKHLITATGQRVTLRCSPRSGDLSVYWYQQSLDQGLQFLIQYYNGEERAKGNILERFSAQQFPDLHSELNLSSLELGDSALYFCASSVFGGDRNEQFFGPGTRLTVL.

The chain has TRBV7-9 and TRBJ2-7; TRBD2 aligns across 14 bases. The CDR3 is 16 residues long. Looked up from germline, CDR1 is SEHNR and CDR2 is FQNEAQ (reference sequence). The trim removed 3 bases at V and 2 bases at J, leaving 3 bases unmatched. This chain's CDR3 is CASSLGLAGVPYEQYF. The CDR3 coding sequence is TGTGCCAGCAGCTTGGGACTAGCGGGAGTTCCCTACGAGCAGTACTTC.

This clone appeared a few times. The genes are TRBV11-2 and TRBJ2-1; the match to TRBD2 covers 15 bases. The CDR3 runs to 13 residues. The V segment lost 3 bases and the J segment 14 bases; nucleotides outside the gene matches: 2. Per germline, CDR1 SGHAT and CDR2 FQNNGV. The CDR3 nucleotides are TGTGCCAGCAGCTTGGGACTAGCGGGGGGTAAGTTCTTC. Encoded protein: CASSLGLAGGKFF.